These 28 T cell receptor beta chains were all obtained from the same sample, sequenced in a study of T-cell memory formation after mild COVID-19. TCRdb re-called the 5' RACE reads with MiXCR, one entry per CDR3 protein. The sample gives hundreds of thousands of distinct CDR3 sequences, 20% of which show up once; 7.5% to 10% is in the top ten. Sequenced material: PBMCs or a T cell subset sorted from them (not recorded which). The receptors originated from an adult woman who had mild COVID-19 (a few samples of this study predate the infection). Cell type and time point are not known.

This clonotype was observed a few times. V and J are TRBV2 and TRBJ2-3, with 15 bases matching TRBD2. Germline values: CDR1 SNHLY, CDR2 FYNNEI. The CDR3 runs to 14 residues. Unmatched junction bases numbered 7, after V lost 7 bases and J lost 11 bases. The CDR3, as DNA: TGTGCCAGCACTCAAGGGACTAGCGGGAGGTGGCAGTATTTT. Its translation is CASTQGTSGRWQYF.

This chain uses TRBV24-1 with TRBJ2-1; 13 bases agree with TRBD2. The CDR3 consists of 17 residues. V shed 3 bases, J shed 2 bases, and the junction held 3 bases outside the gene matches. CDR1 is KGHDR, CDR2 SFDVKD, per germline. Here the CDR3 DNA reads TGTGCCACCAGTGATACCGGGACTAGCGGGACCTACAATGAGCAGTTCTTC. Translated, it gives CATSDTGTSGTYNEQFF.

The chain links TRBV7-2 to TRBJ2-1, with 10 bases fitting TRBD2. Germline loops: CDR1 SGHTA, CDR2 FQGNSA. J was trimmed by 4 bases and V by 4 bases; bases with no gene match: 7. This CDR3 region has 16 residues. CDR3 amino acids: CASSWVLAGKYNEQFF. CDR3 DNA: TGTGCCAGCAGCTGGGTACTAGCGGGGAAATACAATGAGCAGTTCTTC.

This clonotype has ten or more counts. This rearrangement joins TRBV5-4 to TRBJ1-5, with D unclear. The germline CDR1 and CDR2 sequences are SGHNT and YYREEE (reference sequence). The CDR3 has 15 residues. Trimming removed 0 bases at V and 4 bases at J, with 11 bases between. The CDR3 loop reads CASSLDPEPNQPQHF. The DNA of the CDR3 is TGTGCCAGCAGCTTGGATCCCGAGCCTAATCAGCCCCAGCATTTT.

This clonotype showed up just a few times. DNA for the CDR3: TGTGCCAGCAGCCCCCGGGCTTCGAACACTGAAGCTTTCTTT. Translated, it gives CASSPRASNTEAFF. This chain connects TRBV3-1 to TRBJ1-1, with no clear D. This CDR3 comprises 14 residues. V dropped 4 bases and J dropped 1 base, with 10 bases sitting between them. Germline V gene sequence: CDR1 LGHDT, CDR2 YNNKEL (reference sequence).

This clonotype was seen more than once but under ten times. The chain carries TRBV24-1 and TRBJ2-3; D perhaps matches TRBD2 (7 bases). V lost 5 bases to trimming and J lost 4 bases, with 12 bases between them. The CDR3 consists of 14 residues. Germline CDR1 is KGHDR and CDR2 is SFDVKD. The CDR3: CATSAAGASDTQYF. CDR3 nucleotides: TGTGCCACCAGTGCCGCGGGGGCATCAGATACGCAGTATTTT.

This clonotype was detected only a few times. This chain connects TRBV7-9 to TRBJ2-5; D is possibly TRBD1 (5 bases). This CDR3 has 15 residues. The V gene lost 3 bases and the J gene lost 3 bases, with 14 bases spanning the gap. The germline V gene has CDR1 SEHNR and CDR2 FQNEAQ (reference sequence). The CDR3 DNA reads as TGTGCCAGCAGCTTCCTGGTCTTCAGGGAAGAGACCCAGTACTTC. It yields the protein CASSFLVFREETQYF. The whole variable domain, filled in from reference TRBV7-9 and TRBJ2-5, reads DTGVSQNPRHKITKRGQNVTFRCDPISEHNRLYWYRQTLGQGPEFLTYFQNEAQLEKSRLLSDRFSAERPKGSFSTLEIQRTEQGDSAMYLCASSFLVFREETQYFGPGTRLLVL.

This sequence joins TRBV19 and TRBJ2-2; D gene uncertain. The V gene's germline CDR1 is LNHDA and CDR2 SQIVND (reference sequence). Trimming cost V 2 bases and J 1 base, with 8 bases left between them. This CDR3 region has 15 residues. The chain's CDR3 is CASSISPQNTGELFF. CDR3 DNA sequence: TGTGCCAGTAGTATATCGCCCCAGAACACCGGGGAGCTGTTTTTT.

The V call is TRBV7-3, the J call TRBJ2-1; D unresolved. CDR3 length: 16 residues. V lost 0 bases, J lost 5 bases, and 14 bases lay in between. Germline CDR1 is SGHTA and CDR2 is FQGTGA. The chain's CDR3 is CASSLTLDPADNEQFF. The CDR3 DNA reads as TGTGCCAGCAGCTTAACGCTGGACCCCGCCGACAATGAGCAGTTCTTC.

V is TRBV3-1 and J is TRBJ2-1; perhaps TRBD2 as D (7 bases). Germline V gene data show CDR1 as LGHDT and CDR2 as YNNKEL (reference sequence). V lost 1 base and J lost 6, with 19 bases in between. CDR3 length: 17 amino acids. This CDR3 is CASSQVGGHQIINEQFF. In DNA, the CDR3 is TGTGCCAGCAGCCAAGTGGGGGGGCATCAGATCATCAATGAGCAGTTCTTC.

The CDR3 DNA sequence: TGTGCCAGCAAAGCACAGGGCCACACAGATACGCAGTATTTT. This codes for CASKAQGHTDTQYF. This sequence joins TRBV6-1 and TRBJ2-3; TRBD1 is a possible D gene (6 bases). Trimming took 7 bases from V and 2 from J, leaving 13 bases between them. This CDR3 spans 14 amino acids. In germline, CDR1 is MNHNS, CDR2 SASEGT.

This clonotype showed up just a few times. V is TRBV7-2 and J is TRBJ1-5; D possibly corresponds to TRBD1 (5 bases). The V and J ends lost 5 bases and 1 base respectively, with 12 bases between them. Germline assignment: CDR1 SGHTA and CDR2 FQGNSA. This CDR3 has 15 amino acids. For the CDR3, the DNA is TGTGCCAGCAGCCAAAGGAGGGGAAGCAATCAGCCCCAGCATTTT. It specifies CASSQRRGSNQPQHF. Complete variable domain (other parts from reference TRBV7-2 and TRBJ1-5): GAGVSQSPSNKVTEKGKDVELRCDPISGHTALYWYRQSLGQGLEFLIYFQGNSAPDKSGLPSDRFSAERTGGSVSTLTIQRTQQEDSAVYLCASSQRRGSNQPQHFGDGTRLSIL.

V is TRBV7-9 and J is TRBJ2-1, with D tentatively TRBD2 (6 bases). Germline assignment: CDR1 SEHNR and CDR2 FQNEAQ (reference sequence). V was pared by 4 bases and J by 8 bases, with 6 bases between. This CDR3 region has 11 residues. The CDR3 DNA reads TGTGCCAGCAGCTGGGGGGATGAGCAGTTCTTC. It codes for CASSWGDEQFF. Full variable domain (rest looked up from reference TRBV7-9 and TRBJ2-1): DTGVSQNPRHKITKRGQNVTFRCDPISEHNRLYWYRQTLGQGPEFLTYFQNEAQLEKSRLLSDRFSAERPKGSFSTLEIQRTEQGDSAMYLCASSWGDEQFFGPGTRLTVL.

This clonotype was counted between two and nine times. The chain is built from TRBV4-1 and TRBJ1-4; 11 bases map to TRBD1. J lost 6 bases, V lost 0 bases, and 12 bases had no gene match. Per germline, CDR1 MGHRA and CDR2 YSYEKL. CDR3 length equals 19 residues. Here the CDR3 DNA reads TGCGCCAGCAGCCAAGATCCGATGACCGGGACAGGGGGAGATGAAAAACTGTTTTTT. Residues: CASSQDPMTGTGGDEKLFF.

The CDR3 reads CASSLGESTQYF. The CDR3 DNA is TGTGCCAGCAGCCTCGGGGAGAGTACGCAGTATTTT. The chain links TRBV7-9 to TRBJ2-3, with D possibly TRBD2 on 5 matching bases. The ends were cut back, 5 bases at V and 8 bases at J, with 11 bases in the middle. The CDR3 is 12 residues long. Germline V gene sequence: CDR1 SEHNR, CDR2 FQNEAQ (reference sequence). Together with reference TRBV7-9 and TRBJ2-3, the CDR3 gives the full variable domain: DTGVSQNPRHKITKRGQNVTFRCDPISEHNRLYWYRQTLGQGPEFLTYFQNEAQLEKSRLLSDRFSAERPKGSFSTLEIQRTEQGDSAMYLCASSLGESTQYFGPGTRLTVL.

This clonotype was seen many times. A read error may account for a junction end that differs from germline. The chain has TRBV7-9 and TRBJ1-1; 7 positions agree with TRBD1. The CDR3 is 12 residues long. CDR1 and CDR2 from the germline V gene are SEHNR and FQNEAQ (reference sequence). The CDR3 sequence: CASSLQGAEAFF. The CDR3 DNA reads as TGCGCCAGCAGCTTGCAGGGGGCTGAAGCTTTCTTT.

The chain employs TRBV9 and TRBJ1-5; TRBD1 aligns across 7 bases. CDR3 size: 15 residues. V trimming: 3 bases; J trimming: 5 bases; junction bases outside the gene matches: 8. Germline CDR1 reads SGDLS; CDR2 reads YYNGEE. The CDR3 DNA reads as TGTGCCAGCAGCGACGGGACAGTGGGGGATCAGCCCCAGCATTTT. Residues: CASSDGTVGDQPQHF.

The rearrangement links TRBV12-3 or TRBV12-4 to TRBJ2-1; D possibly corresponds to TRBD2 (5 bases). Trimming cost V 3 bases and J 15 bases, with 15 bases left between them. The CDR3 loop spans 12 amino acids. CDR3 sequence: CASSFSGSKSFF. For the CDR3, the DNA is TGTGCCAGCAGTTTTTCGGGGTCCAAATCGTTCTTC.

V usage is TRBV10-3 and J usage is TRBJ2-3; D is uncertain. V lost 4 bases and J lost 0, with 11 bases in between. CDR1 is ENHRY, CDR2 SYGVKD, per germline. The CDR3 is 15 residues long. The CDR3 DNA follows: TGTGCCATCAGTGTTGAGACGGCTAGCACAGATACGCAGTATTTT. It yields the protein CAISVETASTDTQYF.

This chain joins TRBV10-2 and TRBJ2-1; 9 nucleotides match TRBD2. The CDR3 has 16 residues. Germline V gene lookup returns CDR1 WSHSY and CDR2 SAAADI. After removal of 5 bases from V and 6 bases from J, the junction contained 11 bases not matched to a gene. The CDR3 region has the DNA TGCGCCAGCAGTCCCGCGGGGGGGGTTGGATCCAATGAGCAGTTCTTC. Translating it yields CASSPAGGVGSNEQFF.

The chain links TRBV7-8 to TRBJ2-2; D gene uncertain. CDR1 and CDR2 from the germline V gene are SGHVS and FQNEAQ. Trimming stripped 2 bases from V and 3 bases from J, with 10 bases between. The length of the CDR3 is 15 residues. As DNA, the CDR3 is TGTGCCAGCAGCTTACTCCTAGAAGACACCGGGGAGCTGTTTTTT. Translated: CASSLLLEDTGELFF.

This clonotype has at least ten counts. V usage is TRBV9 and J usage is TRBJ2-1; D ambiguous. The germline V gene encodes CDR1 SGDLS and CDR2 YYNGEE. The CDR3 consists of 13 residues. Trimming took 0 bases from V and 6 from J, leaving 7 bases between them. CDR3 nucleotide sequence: TGTGCCAGCAGCGTAGACGATTCCAATGAGCAGTTCTTC. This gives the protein CASSVDDSNEQFF.

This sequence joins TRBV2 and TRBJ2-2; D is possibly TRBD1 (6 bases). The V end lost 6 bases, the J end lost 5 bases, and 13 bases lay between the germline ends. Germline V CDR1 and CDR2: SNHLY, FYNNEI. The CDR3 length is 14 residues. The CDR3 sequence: CASRTGSRTGELFF. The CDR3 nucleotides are TGTGCCAGCAGAACAGGGAGTCGGACCGGGGAGCTGTTTTTT.

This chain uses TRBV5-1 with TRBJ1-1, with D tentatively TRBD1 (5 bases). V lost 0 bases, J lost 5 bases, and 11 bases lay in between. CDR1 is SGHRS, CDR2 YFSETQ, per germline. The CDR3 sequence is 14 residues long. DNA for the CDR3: TGCGCCAGCAGCTTGGATGGGGGTCGGACTGAAGCTTTCTTT. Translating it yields CASSLDGGRTEAFF.

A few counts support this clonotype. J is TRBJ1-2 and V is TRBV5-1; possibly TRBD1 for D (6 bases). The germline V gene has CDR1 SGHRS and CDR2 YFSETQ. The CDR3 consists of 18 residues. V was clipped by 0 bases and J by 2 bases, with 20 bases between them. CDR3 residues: CASSLDGGSSLGNYGYTF. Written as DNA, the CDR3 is TGCGCCAGCAGCTTGGACGGGGGCAGCTCCCTTGGAAACTATGGCTACACCTTC.

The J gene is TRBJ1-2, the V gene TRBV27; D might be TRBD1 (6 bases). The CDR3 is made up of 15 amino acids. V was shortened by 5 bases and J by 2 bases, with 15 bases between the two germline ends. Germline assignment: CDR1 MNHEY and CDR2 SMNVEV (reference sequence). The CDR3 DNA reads TGTGCCAGCAGTCCGAGGACAGAGAGAAACTATGGCTACACCTTC. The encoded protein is CASSPRTERNYGYTF.

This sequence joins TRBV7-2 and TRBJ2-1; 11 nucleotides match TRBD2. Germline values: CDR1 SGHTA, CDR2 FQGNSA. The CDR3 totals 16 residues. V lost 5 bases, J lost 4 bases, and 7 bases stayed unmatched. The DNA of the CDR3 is TGTGCCAGCAGCCCACTCATAGCGGGAGGGTACAATGAGCAGTTCTTC. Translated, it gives CASSPLIAGGYNEQFF.

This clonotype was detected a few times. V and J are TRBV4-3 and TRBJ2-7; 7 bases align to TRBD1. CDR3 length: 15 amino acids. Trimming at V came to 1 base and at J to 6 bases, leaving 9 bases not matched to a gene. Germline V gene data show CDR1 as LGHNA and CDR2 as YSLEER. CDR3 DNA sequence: TGCGCCAGCAGCCAAGTCTCGATAGGGGGCTTCGAGCAGTACTTC. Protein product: CASSQVSIGGFEQYF.